The TCR beta chain under discussion was sequenced for a study of T cells in Graves' hyperthyroidism and ophthalmopathy. General observations from the study: Ophthalmopathy got predicted by the model a median roughly 6.4 months before its onset.

RNA transcripts were the template for amplifying TCR beta CDR3 regions. Primed by the HTBI set, a first-round RT-PCR was run on the TCR CDR3. One entry per CDR3 protein results from TCRdb running MiXCR on the multiplex PCR reads. The top ten hold about 31% of the sample, which has about 500,000 distinct CDR3 sequences, around 16% seen once. The sample holds a few counts of this clonotype. Its target is not known. Diagnosing involved the use of clinical symptoms, serum thyroxine and TRAb, thyroid ultrasound and orbital computed tomography. Out of more than 8 ml of fresh peripheral blood came the PBMCs. This receptor was obtained from a woman aged 25 to 45 with Graves' ophthalmopathy. Sequenced input: blood.

CDR3 region: CASIASGAQETQYF. The CDR3 DNA reads as TGTGCCAGCATCGCCAGCGGGGCTCAAGAGACCCAGTACTTC. The rearrangement uses TRBV6-1 and TRBJ2-5; 7 positions match TRBD2. With 7 bases clipped from V and 2 bases from J, the junction kept 7 bases outside the gene matches. The CDR3 runs 14 residues. From germline, CDR1 is MNHNS and CDR2 SASEGT.